Listed below are T cell receptor beta chains from one sample, sequenced in a study of radiation and T cells in renal cell carcinoma. Clones were read by immunoSEQ multiplex PCR, and TCRdb kept only the in-frame ones, dropping some. The sample consists of approximately 150,000 clones, 88% of them appearing once. The specimen comprised blood, sampled from a patient whose treatment included radiotherapy and nephrectomy. The receptors originated from a woman in her sixties or seventies with renal cell carcinoma. Each CDR3 is given with its conserved first and last residue. The D gene is left open where the match is weak. Not all rows give a size; the values are once, few, many and, for expanded clones, a class.

.	once	TRBV19	TRBJ1-5	CASSIGYGNQPQHF	TGTGCCAGTAGTATCGGGTATGGCAATCAGCCCCAGCATTTT
.	once	TRBV9	TRBJ1-2	CASSAPGAGQGHTF	TGTGCCAGCAGCGCCCCTGGGGCGGGCCAAGGCCACACCTTC
.	.	TRBV2	TRBJ1-5	CASTYGGFGQPQHF	TGTGCCAGCACCTATGGAGGGTTTGGGCAGCCCCAGCATTTT
.	.	TRBV28	TRBJ1-2	CASSFRGSGYTF	TGTGCCAGCAGTTTTCGGGGCTCTGGCTACACCTTC
.	.	TRBV4-1	TRBJ1-1	CASSQVEEKAFF	TGCGCCAGCAGCCAAGTGGAAGAGAAAGCTTTCTTT
.	.	TRBV4-2	TRBJ1-2	CASSPEGTDLYGYTF	TGTGCCAGCAGCCCAGAAGGCACAGACCTCTATGGCTACACCTTC
.	.	TRBV23-1	TRBJ2-7	CASSQSATSPGYEQYF	TGCGCCAGCAGTCAATCCGCCACATCCCCGGGCTACGAGCAGTACTTC
TRBD1	few	TRBV6-1	TRBJ1-6	CASSERGLAPLHF	TGTGCCAGCAGTGAAAGGGGGCTGGCACCCCTCCACTTT
.	once	TRBV14	TRBJ1-6	CASSQRDSPLHF	TGTGCCAGCAGCCAGAGGGATTCACCCCTCCACTTT
.	.	TRBV19	TRBJ2-6	CASSILDTGGGANVLTF	TGTGCCAGTAGTATCCTCGACACAGGTGGTGGGGCCAACGTCCTGACTTTC
.	.	TRBV6-5	TRBJ1-2	CASRQPIGRVRGYTF	TGTGCCAGCAGACAACCCATCGGTAGGGTCCGGGGCTACACCTTC
.	.	TRBV18	TRBJ2-7	CASSPADLYEQYF	TGTGCCAGCTCACCGGCCGACCTCTACGAGCAGTACTTC
.	.	TRBV5-4	TRBJ2-1	CASSTELQGNEQFF	TGTGCCAGCAGCACGGAACTACAGGGCAATGAGCAGTTCTTC
.	few	TRBV4-3	TRBJ1-4	CASSQVGGRANEKLFF	TGCGCCAGCAGCCAAGTTGGGGGACGGGCTAATGAAAAACTGTTTTTT
TRBD1	.	TRBV6-1	TRBJ2-2	CASSPSYRGRELFF	TGTGCCAGCAGTCCCTCTTACAGGGGAAGGGAGCTGTTTTTT
.	.	TRBV10-3	TRBJ2-2	CAITQGTSNTGELFF	TGTGCCATCACCCAAGGGACATCGAACACCGGGGAGCTGTTTTTT
.	once	TRBV12-5	TRBJ2-5	CASSSIQETQYF	TGTGCTAGTTCGAGTATTCAAGAGACCCAGTACTTC
TRBD1	.	TRBV6-1	TRBJ1-1	CASRETGGGTEAFF	TGTGCCAGCAGGGAGACAGGGGGCGGGACTGAAGCTTTCTTT
TRBD2	.	TRBV25-1	TRBJ2-1	CASSVVAGGPGEQFF	TGTGCCAGCAGTGTAGTGGCGGGGGGGCCAGGGGAGCAGTTCTTC
TRBD1	.	TRBV5-4	TRBJ2-5	CASRRFTGAVAETQYF	TGTGCCAGCAGACGCTTTACAGGGGCGGTAGCTGAGACCCAGTACTTC
TRBD1	.	TRBV5-8	TRBJ2-7	CASSIGQEGNEQYF	TGTGCCAGCAGCATAGGACAGGAAGGCAACGAGCAGTACTTC
.	.	TRBV7-2	TRBJ2-7	CASSLEVFGSYEQYF	TGTGCCAGCAGCTTAGAGGTATTTGGGTCCTACGAGCAGTACTTC
.	.	TRBV7-9	TRBJ1-6	CASSSQRDNSPLHF	TGTGCCAGCAGCTCACAAAGGGATAATTCACCCCTCCACTTT
TRBD1	.	TRBV29-1	TRBJ2-2	CSVGQGLTGELFF	TGCAGCGTAGGACAGGGGCTCACCGGGGAGCTGTTTTTT
TRBD2	once	TRBV14	TRBJ2-1	CASSSPGLEHNEQFF	TGTGCCAGCAGCTCACCGGGACTAGAACACAATGAGCAGTTCTTC
.	few	TRBV4-2	TRBJ1-2	CASSQDQADYGYTF	TGTGCCAGCAGCCAAGATCAGGCAGACTATGGCTACACCTTC